This section outlines one T cell receptor beta chain sequence together with its context. Its antigen remains unknown. This record comes from a study of CD8 T cells in ankylosing spondylitis. This CDR3 contains 15 residues. CDR1 is MNHNS and CDR2 is SASEGT in the germline V gene. Trimming took 6 bases from V and 3 from J, leaving 14 bases between them. General observations from the study: Existing reports had already noted some motif variants in reactive arthritis synovial fluid and blood. Relatively rare in peripheral blood, disease-linked clones were also CD8+. There was a TCR beta motif, made of roughly eight highly homologous variants, that appeared characteristic of ankylosing spondylitis blood. Enrichment of disease-linked clones was reportedly significant in matched ankylosing spondylitis synovial fluid.

MiXCR, run by TCRdb on the 5' RACE reads, gives a single entry per CDR3 protein. The table records roughly 700,000 distinct CDR3 sequences, around 19% of them present only once. The source of this sequence is a male donor with ankylosing spondylitis. The sequenced sample was blood, either unsorted or a sorted T cell fraction (not recorded which). The chain uses TRBV6-1 and TRBJ1-4; unclear D gene. CDR3 nucleotides: TGTGCCAGCAGGAACAACGGGATAGCTAATGAAAAACTGTTTTTT. This translates into CASRNNGIANEKLFF.